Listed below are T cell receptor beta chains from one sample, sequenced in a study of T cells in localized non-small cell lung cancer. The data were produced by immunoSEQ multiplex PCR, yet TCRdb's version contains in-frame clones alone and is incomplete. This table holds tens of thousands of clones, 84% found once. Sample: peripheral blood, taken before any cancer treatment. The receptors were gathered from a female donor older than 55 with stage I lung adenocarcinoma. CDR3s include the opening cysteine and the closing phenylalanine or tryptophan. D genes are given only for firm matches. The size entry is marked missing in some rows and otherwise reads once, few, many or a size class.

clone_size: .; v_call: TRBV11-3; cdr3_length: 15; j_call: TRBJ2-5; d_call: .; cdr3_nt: TGTGCCAGCAGCCGTAGGGGGGGGTCGTTAGAGACCCAGTACTTC; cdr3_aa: CASSRRGGSLETQYF
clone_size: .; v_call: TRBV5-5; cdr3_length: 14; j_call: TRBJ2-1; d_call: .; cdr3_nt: TGTGCCAGCAGCTTATTTACAGCAAACAATGAGCAGTTCTTC; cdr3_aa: CASSLFTANNEQFF
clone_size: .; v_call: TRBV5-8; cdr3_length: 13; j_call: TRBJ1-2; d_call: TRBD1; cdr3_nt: TGTGCCAGCAACCTGGGACAGAACTATGGCTACACCTTC; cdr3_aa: CASNLGQNYGYTF
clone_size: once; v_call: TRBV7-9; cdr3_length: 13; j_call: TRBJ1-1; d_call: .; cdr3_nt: TGTGCCAGCAGCTTTGACGGTAACACTGAAGCTTTCTTT; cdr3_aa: CASSFDGNTEAFF
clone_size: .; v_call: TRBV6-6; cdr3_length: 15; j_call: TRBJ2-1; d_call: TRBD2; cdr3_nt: TGTGCCAGCAGTGCGAGACTAGCGGGAGAGAATGAGCAGTTCTTC; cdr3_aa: CASSARLAGENEQFF
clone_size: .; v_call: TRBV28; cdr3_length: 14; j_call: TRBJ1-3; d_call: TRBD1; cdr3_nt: TGTGCCAGCAGTTTCGACAGGGCTGGAAACACCATATATTTT; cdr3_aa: CASSFDRAGNTIYF
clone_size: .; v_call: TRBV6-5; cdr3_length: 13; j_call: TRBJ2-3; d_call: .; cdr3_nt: TGTGCCAGCAGTGACAGAATGACAGATACGCAGTATTTT; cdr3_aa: CASSDRMTDTQYF
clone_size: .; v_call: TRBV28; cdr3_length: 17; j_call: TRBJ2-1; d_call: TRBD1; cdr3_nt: TGTGCCAGCAGTTTATCCCGGTCAGGGGGTAGATACAATGAGCAGTTCTTC; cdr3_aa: CASSLSRSGGRYNEQFF
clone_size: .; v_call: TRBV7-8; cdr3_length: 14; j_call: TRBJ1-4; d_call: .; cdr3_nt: TGTGCCAGCAGAAGTGGACAGTTAAATGAAAAACTGTTTTTT; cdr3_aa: CASRSGQLNEKLFF
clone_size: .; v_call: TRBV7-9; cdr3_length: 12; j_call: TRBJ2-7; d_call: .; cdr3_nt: TGTGCCAGCAGCCTCATCTCCTACGAGCAGTACTTC; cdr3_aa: CASSLISYEQYF
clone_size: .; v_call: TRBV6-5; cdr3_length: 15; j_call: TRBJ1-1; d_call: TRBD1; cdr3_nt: TGTGCCAGCAGTTACTCTTACAGGGGGCAAACTGAAGCTTTCTTT; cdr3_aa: CASSYSYRGQTEAFF
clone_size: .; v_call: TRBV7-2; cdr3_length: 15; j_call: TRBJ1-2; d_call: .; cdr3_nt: TGTGCCAGCAGCCTCCGACCGCCGACTAACTATGGCTACACCTTC; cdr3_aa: CASSLRPPTNYGYTF
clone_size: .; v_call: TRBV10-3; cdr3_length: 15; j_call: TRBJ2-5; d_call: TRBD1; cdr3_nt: TGTGCCATCAGCCAGGGGGAATGGGCCAGGGAGACCCAGTACTTC; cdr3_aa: CAISQGEWARETQYF
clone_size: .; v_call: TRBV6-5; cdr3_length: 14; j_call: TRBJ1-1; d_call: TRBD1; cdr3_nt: TGTGCCAGCAGTCGAAACAGGGGACGGACTGAAGCTTTCTTT; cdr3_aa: CASSRNRGRTEAFF
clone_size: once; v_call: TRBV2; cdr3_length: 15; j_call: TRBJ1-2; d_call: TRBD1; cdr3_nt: TGTGCCAGCAGTGCAAACAGGGGTGGTGTGGATGGCTACACCTTC; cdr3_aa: CASSANRGGVDGYTF
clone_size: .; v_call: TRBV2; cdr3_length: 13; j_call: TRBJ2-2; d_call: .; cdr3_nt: TGTGCCAGCAACGGGGCGCACACCGGGGAGCTGTTTTTT; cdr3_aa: CASNGAHTGELFF
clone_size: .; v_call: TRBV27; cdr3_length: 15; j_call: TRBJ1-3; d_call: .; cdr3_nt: TGTGCCAGCAGTTTAGACCGGAGGTCTGGAAACACCATATATTTT; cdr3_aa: CASSLDRRSGNTIYF